The clone carrying this TCR beta chain was seen only once. Its antigen is still unknown. The data belong to a study of long-term antiretroviral therapy in people with HIV. Overall study results and limits: Pre-ART clonal expansions dominated every time point's repertoire. When set beside controls, HIV repertoires had CDR3 length ranges that were narrower. Blood sampling spanned 2004 to 2017, possibly under older ART regimens. Patients on ART gained diversity, which nonetheless stayed below transplant donor controls.

The V end was cut by 1 base, the J end by 4 bases, with 19 bases between. Germline assignment: CDR1 MGHRA and CDR2 YSYEKL. The CDR3 is 17 residues long. It was version v3.0 of the immunoSEQ assay that was run at survey level. Profiling relied on immunoSEQ multiplex PCR, and the TCRdb table lists in-frame clones only, not all of them. Counted here are roughly 50,000 clones, about 88% occurring once; the ten biggest clones make up under 3%. The source was unsorted PBMCs, collected 0.8 years after starting antiretroviral therapy. The clonotype comes from a young woman with HIV. This chain joins TRBV4-1 and TRBJ1-2; D is possibly TRBD1 (6 bases). The CDR3 DNA sequence: TGCGCCAGCAGCCAAGGTCATGGGGCCCAAGGGGGCTATGGCTACACCTTC. This sequence encodes CASSQGHGAQGGYGYTF.